This TCR beta chain was profiled in a study of T cell responses to AZD1222 COVID-19 vaccine (dated by TCRdb to the early 2020s). In terms of the full investigation: TCR sequencing covered over 230 trial participants: 200 to 220 given two doses of AZD1222 and 26 given two doses of MenACWY control vaccine. Enrollment into the trials was organized by age into subgroups of 18-55, 56-69 and 70-plus years, and those subgroups contained roughly 160, 29 and 62 TCR-sequenced participants, respectively. What the research found in general, with its limitations: Spike-specific TCR breadth and depth rose significantly after two AZD1222 doses compared with day 0 and with MenACWY recipients. Because no day 14 peak-response samples were available, the repertoires could be characterized only after the peak T cell response. The vaccine-associated CD4 TCRs covered the entire spike protein, and the dominant responses fell in regions 160-218 and 743-854. Only six or seven AZD1222 recipients were SARS-CoV-2 seropositive at baseline, limiting conclusions about previously exposed vaccinees. Epitopes outside the regions mutated in the B.1.351 and B.1.1.7 variants were reportedly recognized by nearly half of the unique spike-specific TCRs. Participants were mostly white British, with more females than males. The authors suggested clonal diversity may have been underestimated. The 56-69-year group was small, and its depth increase did not reach significance, likely because of low power.

The CDR3 regions of human TCRbeta chains were analyzed by immunosequencing. Per the authors' processing: TCRs in the repertoires were compared against a reference library of SARS-CoV-2-specific TCRs that had been generated with the MIRA antigen-specificity platform. Breadth was defined as the fraction of unique TCRs that were SARS-CoV-2-associated, and depth was defined as the fraction of total T cells that were SARS-CoV-2-associated. Using the MIRA data, each spike-specific TCR was mapped to the spike region that the TCR reacts to and placed in a CD4 or CD8 class. Log10-transformed breadth and depth values were compared by one-way ANOVA with Sidak's multiple comparisons tests. Here the immuneACCESS table is served through TCRdb, limited to in-frame sequences with V and J called. Missing clones are a known gap in these copies; in checked studies unresolved V genes cover under half, and the rest lacks a known reason. Clone size and V and J calls were adopted from that table, with D and trimming inferred from the DNA. In this sample the table shows about 140,000 clones, 80% to 95% of which occur a single time. The ten biggest clones cover about 4% of the sample.

In the paper's terms, the time point label means: about 28 days (+/-7) after the second vaccine dose. AZD1222 recipients with second doses at about 4 weeks or about 12 weeks were pooled, because spike-specific TCR depth and breadth did not differ between schedules. Samples from vaccinated people were obtained from the UK trials COV001 and COV002, which included a single-blind randomized controlled phase 2/3 trial of AZD1222 (ChAdOx1 nCoV-19) in healthy adults. For TCRbeta chain sequencing, PBMC samples from trial participants were taken at day 0 and at day 28 after the second dose. This clone appeared a few times. This clone's antigen is unknown. Per-base quality was not reported, and no clone a single base away is much larger than it. Taken from cysteine to phenylalanine, the CDR3 has 12 residues. The CDR3 DNA has 36 bases and is translated from base 1. V and J lose 5 bases and 7 bases, and a span of 11 bases separates them. The germline V gene specifies SGHTA as CDR1 and FQGNSA as CDR2.

The TCR was taken from an adult who received the AZD1222 COVID-19 vaccine. Recombination linked TRBV7-2 to TRBJ2-5, with an unclear D gene assignment. The sample consisted of peripheral blood, taken 28 days after the second AZD1222 dose. The CDR3 here reads CASSQTLGTQYF. The DNA sequence is given as TGTGCCAGCAGCCAAACCTTGGGGACCCAGTACTTC. Reference TRBV7-2 and TRBJ2-5 genes cover what lies past the CDR3, so the full variable domain is GAGVSQSPSNKVTEKGKDVELRCDPISGHTALYWYRQSLGQGLEFLIYFQGNSAPDKSGLPSDRFSAERTGGSVSTLTIQRTQQEDSAVYLCASSQTLGTQYFGPGTRLLVL.